Included here is one TCR beta chain sequence, with context. The antigen remains undetermined. Nominally healthy donors were sampled, though unrecorded immune exposures were likely. This specimen belongs to a study of cytomegalovirus exposure and HLA in healthy donors. Study results and limitations: The authors reported that TCR beta sequences could predict HLA-A and HLA-B alleles. These predictions were accurate for most subjects in the first cohort. Prior analysis indicated that the majority of TCR beta V segments exhibited productivity approximately 87% or approximately 30% of the time. More than 150 TCR beta chains were listed as cytomegalovirus-associated.

Trimming removed 11 bases at V and 2 bases at J, with 14 bases between. The length of the CDR3 is 13 residues. Germline CDR1 SEHNR, CDR2 FQNEAQ (reference sequence). PCR involved 60 Vbeta and 13 Jbeta primers. Repertoires were generated with immunoSEQ multiplex PCR, while TCRdb's copy carries only in-frame clones and drops some. The sample holds some 150,000 clones, more than 60% seen once. The rearrangement joins TRBV7-9 to TRBJ2-3; perhaps TRBD1 as D (6 bases). The sequenced sample consisted of PBMCs. This receptor was identified in a man aged 40-55 years in good health and CMV-seronegative. The CDR3 here is CALISGVTDTQYF. The CDR3 DNA is TGTGCCCTTATCTCAGGGGTCACAGATACGCAGTATTTT.